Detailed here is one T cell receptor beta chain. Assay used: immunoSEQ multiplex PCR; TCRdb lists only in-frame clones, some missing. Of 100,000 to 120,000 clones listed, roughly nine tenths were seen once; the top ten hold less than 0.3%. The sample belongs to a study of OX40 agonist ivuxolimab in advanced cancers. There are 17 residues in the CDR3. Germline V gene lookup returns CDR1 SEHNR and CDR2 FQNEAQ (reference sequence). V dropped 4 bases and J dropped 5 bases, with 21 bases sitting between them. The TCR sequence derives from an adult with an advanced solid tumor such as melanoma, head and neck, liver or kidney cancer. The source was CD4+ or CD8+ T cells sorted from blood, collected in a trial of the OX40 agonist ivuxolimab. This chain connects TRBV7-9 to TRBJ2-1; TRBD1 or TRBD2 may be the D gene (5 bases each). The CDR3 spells CASSSTTRGARNNEQFF. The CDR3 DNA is TGTGCCAGCAGCTCCACAACTAGGGGAGCTAGGAACAATGAGCAGTTCTTC.